This record looks at one TCR beta chain sequence and its context. The antigen is undetermined. The CDR3 contains 14 residues. Germline lookup yields CDR1 MDHEN and CDR2 SYDVKM. V gave up 3 bases and J gave up 5 bases, with 14 bases separating them. This specimen comes from a study of radiation and T cells in renal cell carcinoma. Study observations and caveats: No pretreatment tumor biopsies were available for baseline clonotypes. In blood, top tumor clones expanded by 2 weeks, shrinking by 4.

Time point of the sample: blood 2 weeks post-SBRT. Stated treatment: 15 Gy SBRT to primary tumor, nephrectomy 4 weeks later. After SBRT, blood was collected at 2 and 4 weeks, plus baseline. Clear cell pathology was present in this patient's renal cell carcinoma. TCRdb keeps only in-frame clones here, not all; method: immunoSEQ multiplex PCR. The table shows some 80,000 clones, with just over 85% occurring only once. The TCR was taken from a woman in her forties or fifties with renal cell carcinoma. The sequences come from blood, collected from a patient whose treatment included radiotherapy and nephrectomy. The V and J genes are TRBV28 and TRBJ2-7; maybe TRBD2 (6 bases). The CDR3 nucleotides are TGTGCCAGCAGTTTGGGGGGAAGGGTCCACGAGCAGTACTTC. Its protein is CASSLGGRVHEQYF.